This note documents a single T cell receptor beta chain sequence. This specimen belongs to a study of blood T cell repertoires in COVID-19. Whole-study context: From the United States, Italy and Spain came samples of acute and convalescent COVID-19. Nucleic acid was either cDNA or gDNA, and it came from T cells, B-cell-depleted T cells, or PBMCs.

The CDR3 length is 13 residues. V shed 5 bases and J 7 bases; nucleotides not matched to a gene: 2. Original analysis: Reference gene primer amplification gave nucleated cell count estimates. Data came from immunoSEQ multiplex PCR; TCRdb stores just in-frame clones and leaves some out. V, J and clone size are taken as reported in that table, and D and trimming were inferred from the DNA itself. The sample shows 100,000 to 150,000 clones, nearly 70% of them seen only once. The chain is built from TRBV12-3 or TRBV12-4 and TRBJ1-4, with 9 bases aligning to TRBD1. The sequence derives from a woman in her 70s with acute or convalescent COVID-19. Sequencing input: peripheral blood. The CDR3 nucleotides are TGTGCCAGCAGTCCGGGACAGGGTGAAAAACTGTTTTTT. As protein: CASSPGQGEKLFF.